Sequencing of this TCR beta chain was carried out in a study of T cell repertoires in cytomegalovirus infection. Remarks on this clonotype: Its antigen is not identified.

TCRdb independently ran MiXCR on the reads; one entry per CDR3 protein. The sample includes fewer than 1,000,000 distinct CDR3 sequences, around 30% of them seen just once. From germline, CDR1 is MGHRA and CDR2 YSYEKL. This CDR3 spans 14 amino acids. V was clipped by 0 bases and J by 2 bases, with 6 bases between them. This chain uses TRBV4-1 with TRBJ2-3; D call uncertain. Source: cultured CD8+ T cells from PBMCs, taken from culture after CMV antigen stimulation. The TCR was taken from a human donor in good health (CMV status not recorded). Some clones in this sample may be carry-over from other donors' samples. The CDR3 sequence is CASSQDQLTDTQYF. In nucleotides, the CDR3 is TGCGCCAGCAGCCAAGACCAACTCACAGATACGCAGTATTTT.